Sequencing of this TCR beta chain was carried out in a study of blood T cell repertoires in COVID-19 (dated by TCRdb to 2020 to 2022). With regard to the full study: Samples from collaborators originated in the United States, Italy and Spain and spanned both the acute and convalescent phases of COVID-19. The prospective study material was composed of cDNA or gDNA derived from T cells, B-cell-depleted T cells, or PBMCs. Deeply sampled blood TCRbeta repertoires from subjects exposed to, actively infected with, or recovered from COVID-19 were included in the dataset. The repertoires were released in a freely available public database intended as a resource for research on the immune response to SARS-CoV-2. Samples were obtained from the ongoing ImmuneRACE study (first 160 participants) and from 950 to 1,500 subjects provided by 6 global collaborators. A de-identified subject ID, COVID-19 status, age in years and sex were almost always included in the sample metadata. Where available, HLA class I and class II types were taken from metadata supplied by the sample provider and were not determined by assay-based typing. Paper-wide results and their limitations: The amount of clinical and demographic metadata varied by source and participant and was provided uncurated.

The junction shows trimming of 0 bases on V and 3 bases on J, plus 8 bases between the germline ends. The germline V gene (reference sequence) supplies CDR1 LGHDT and CDR2 YNNKEL. Its CDR3 holds 15 amino acids, cysteine through phenylalanine. The entry retains the CDR3 DNA only, 45 bases that are in frame from base 1. TCRbeta CDR3 regions were amplified from genomic DNA by means of the immunoSEQ Assay, a bias-controlled multiplex PCR. The study's processing was this. The number of nucleated cells in each sample was estimated by amplification of reference gene primers within the assay. To quantify the absolute abundance of each unique TCRbeta CDR3 rearrangement, sequence reads were collapsed and filtered. For each sample, productive Simpson clonality was calculated as the square root of Simpson's diversity index across productive rearrangements. What TCRdb holds here is the immuneACCESS table cut down to in-frame rearrangements. Part of the clones is not present; checked against another copy, under half of the missing clones reflect an unresolved V gene, and the others are unexplained. V, J and clone size are those of that table, while D and trimming were read from the DNA. The sample table records roughly 89,000 clones; 75% to 85% of these occur just once. The top ten clonotypes cover approximately 10% of the sample.

Whole blood was collected in K2EDTA tubes by collaborating institutions according to the institutions' own protocols. Collaborator samples were shipped for TCRbeta analysis as frozen whole blood, isolated PBMCs, or DNA extracted from either sample type. A word on this clone: The antigen it binds to is not known. No base-level quality is on record; no much larger clone is a single base apart.

The sequencing sample was made of peripheral blood. Recombination linked TRBV3-1 (or the pseudogene TRBV3-2) to TRBJ2-2, with the D gene not clear enough to name. This sequence originates from a woman in her 70s with acute or convalescent COVID-19. The CDR3 protein: CASSQDSLDTGELFF. Read as DNA, the sequence is TGTGCCAGCAGCCAAGATTCTCTCGACACCGGGGAGCTGTTTTTT.